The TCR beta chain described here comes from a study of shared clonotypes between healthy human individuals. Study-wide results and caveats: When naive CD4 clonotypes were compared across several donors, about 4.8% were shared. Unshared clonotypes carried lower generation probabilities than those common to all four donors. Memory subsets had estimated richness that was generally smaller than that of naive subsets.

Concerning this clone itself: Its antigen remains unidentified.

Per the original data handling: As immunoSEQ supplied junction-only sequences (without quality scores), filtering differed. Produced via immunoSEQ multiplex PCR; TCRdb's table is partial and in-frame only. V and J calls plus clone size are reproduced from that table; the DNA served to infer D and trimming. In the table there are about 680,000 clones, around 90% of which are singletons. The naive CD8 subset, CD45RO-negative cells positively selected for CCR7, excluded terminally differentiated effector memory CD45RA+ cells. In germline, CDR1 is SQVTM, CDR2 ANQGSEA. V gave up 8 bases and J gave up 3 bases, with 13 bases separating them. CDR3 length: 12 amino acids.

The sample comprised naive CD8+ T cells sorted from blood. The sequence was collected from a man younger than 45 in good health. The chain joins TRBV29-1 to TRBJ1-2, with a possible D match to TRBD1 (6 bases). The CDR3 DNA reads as TGCAGCACTACAGGGTCGGACTATGGCTACACCTTC. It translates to CSTTGSDYGYTF. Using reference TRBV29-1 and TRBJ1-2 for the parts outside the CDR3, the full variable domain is SAVISQKPSRDICQRGTSLTIQCQVDSQVTMMFWYRQQPGQSLTLIATANQGSEATYESGFVIDKFPISRPNLTFSTLTVSNMSPEDSSIYLCSTTGSDYGYTFGSGTRLTVV.